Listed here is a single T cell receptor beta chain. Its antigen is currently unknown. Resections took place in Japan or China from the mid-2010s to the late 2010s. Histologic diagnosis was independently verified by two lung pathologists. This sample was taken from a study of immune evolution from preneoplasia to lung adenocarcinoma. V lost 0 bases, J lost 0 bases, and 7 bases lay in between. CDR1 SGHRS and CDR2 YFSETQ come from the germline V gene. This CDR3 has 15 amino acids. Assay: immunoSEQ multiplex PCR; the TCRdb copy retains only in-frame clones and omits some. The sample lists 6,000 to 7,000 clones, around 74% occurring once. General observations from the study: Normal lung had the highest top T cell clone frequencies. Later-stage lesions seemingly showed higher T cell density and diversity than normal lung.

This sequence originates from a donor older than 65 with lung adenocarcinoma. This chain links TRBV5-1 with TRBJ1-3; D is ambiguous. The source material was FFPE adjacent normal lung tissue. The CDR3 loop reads CASSLGGGSGNTIYF. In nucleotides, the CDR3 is TGCGCCAGCAGCTTGGGCGGTGGCTCTGGAAACACCATATATTTT.